This TCR beta chain was recovered during a study of blood T cell repertoires in COVID-19. The overall study: Samples representing acute and convalescent COVID-19 were sourced from the United States, Italy and Spain. Nucleic acid was either cDNA or gDNA, and it came from T cells, B-cell-depleted T cells, or PBMCs.

V lost 3 bases to trimming and J lost 3 bases, with 12 bases between them. This CDR3 is 14 amino acids long. Germline V gives CDR1 LNHDA, CDR2 SQIVND (reference sequence). In the authors' workflow: Amplification of reference gene primers was used by the study to estimate nucleated cell counts. Assay used: immunoSEQ multiplex PCR; TCRdb lists only in-frame clones, some missing. V, J and clone size are those of that table, while D and trimming were read from the DNA. Of roughly 300,000 clones in the sample, 65% to 90% were seen once. V usage is TRBV19 and J usage is TRBJ2-7, with D possibly TRBD2 on 6 matching bases. The material sequenced was peripheral blood. This TCR was recovered from a human donor in a cohort sampled during active COVID-19. CDR3 protein: CASSMLGGNYEQYF. The CDR3 coding sequence is TGTGCCAGTAGTATGTTAGGAGGGAACTACGAGCAGTACTTC.